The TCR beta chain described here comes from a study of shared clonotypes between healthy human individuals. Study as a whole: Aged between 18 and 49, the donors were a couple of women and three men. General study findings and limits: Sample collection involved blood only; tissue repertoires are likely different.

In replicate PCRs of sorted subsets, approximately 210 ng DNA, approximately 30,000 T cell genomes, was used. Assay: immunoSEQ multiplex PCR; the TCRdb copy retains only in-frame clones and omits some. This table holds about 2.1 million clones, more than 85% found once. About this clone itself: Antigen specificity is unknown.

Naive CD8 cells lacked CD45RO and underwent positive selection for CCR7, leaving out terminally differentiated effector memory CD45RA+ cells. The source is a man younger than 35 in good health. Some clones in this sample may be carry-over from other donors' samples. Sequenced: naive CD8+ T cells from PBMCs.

The CDR3 DNA reads TGTGCCAGCAGCTGGGATGGATCACCCCTCCACTTT. Translating gives CASSWDGSPLHF. The chain is built from TRBV7-9 and TRBJ1-6; no reliable D call. The CDR3 length is 12 residues. Trimming shortened V by 4 bases and J by 10 bases, and 8 bases separated the two germline ends. CDR1 and CDR2 from the germline V gene are SEHNR and FQNEAQ (reference sequence).